Shown below are 21 T cell receptor beta chains from a single sample sequenced in a study of shared clonotypes between healthy human individuals (dated by TCRdb to between 2020 and 2021). Preparation of the library involved the immunoSEQ multiplex PCR assay. TCRdb obtained this table from immuneACCESS and retained in-frame rearrangements with V and J assigned. These tables miss some clones; where compared with another copy, unresolved V genes account for less than half of the shortfall, and the remainder is unexplained. Present in this sample are about 2.5 million clones, about 90% of which were seen just once. Of the sample, approximately 0.39% is held by the ten largest clones. The sequenced material came from naive CD4+ T cells from PBMCs. Interpreted using the paper, the cell subset or site label stands for: CD45RA+ positively selected. The receptors here all came from a young man in good health. Some clones in this sample may be carry-over from other donors' samples.

This clone was seen a single time. The chain links TRBV5-8 to TRBJ1-5, with 7 positions matching TRBD1. The CDR3 contains 16 residues. Losses at the gene ends were 3 bases for V and 3 bases for J; bases not matched to a gene: 9. Germline V lookup: CDR1 SGHTS, CDR2 YDEGEE. The CDR3 coding sequence is TGTGCCAGCAGCTCTGGGACAGCCCGCCTCAATCAGCCCCAGCATTTT. It is translated as CASSSGTARLNQPQHF.

This sequence joins TRBV5-4 and TRBJ2-7; the D gene is possibly TRBD2 (5 bases). Germline CDR1 SGHNT, CDR2 YYREEE (reference sequence). The length of the CDR3 is 16 residues. Trimming shortened V by 4 bases and J by 0 bases, and 17 bases separated the two germline ends. The CDR3 is CASSRTTKTSSYEQYF. The CDR3 DNA reads as TGTGCCAGCAGCCGGACGACTAAAACCAGCTCCTACGAGCAGTACTTC. Drawing the rest from reference TRBV5-4 and TRBJ2-7, the complete variable domain is ETGVTQSPTHLIKTRGQQVTLRCSSQSGHNTVSWYQQALGQGPQFIFQYYREEENGRGNFPPRFSGLQFPNYSSELNVNALELDDSALYLCASSRTTKTSSYEQYFGPGTRLTVT.

This clone was picked up a small number of times. The chain joins TRBV5-4 to TRBJ1-1; D not certain. Germline lookup yields CDR1 SGHNT and CDR2 YYREEE (reference sequence). This CDR3 contains 14 residues. V was shortened by 5 bases and J by 3 bases, with 14 bases between the two germline ends. The CDR3: CASSPRTSDTEAFF. The CDR3 DNA follows: TGTGCCAGCAGTCCAAGGACTTCGGACACTGAAGCTTTCTTT.

The CDR3 DNA reads TGTGCCTGGAGCCTTGGTAGTTACCGCCCCGAGACCCAGTACTTC. This sequence encodes CAWSLGSYRPETQYF. The V call is TRBV30, the J call TRBJ2-5, with D uncertain. With 3 bases removed from V and 5 bases from J, the gap between germline ends came to 19 bases. This CDR3 comprises 15 residues. Per germline, CDR1 GTSNPN and CDR2 SVGIG (reference sequence). Using reference TRBV30 and TRBJ2-5 for the parts outside the CDR3, the full variable domain is SQTIHQWPATLVQPVGSPLSLECTVEGTSNPNLYWYRQAAGRGLQLLFYSVGIGQISSEVPQNLSASRPQDRQFILSSKKLLLSDSGFYLCAWSLGSYRPETQYFGPGTRLLVL.

This clone was counted a single time. The sample has other DNA sequences that encode this CDR3 too. The rearrangement uses TRBV5-1 and TRBJ1-2; D ambiguous. CDR1 is SGHRS, CDR2 YFSETQ, per germline. The CDR3 extends over 14 amino acids. Between the trimmed V and J ends, which lost 0 bases and 1 base, there was a span of 7 bases. The CDR3 protein is CASSLGSFNYGYTF. The CDR3 DNA is TGCGCCAGCAGCTTGGGCAGCTTTAACTATGGCTACACCTTC.

The chain employs TRBV28 and TRBJ1-5; possibly TRBD1 for D (5 bases). V lost 1 base and J 5 bases, leaving 9 bases between the germline ends. The CDR3 runs 14 residues. CDR1 and CDR2 (germline): MDHEN, SYDVKM. The CDR3 DNA reads TGTGCCAGCAGTTTATCAGGGAGCTATCAGCCCCAGCATTTT. This encodes CASSLSGSYQPQHF.

In this sample, this clone turned up a few times. Distinct nucleotide sequences in the sample also encode this CDR3. The genes are TRBV28 and TRBJ1-2; D might be TRBD1 (6 bases). Germline loops: CDR1 MDHEN, CDR2 SYDVKM. Deletions cut 6 bases from V and 4 bases from J, with 12 bases between. The CDR3 has 13 residues. This CDR3 reads CASSLTGFYGYTF. CDR3 coding DNA: TGTGCCAGCAGCCTAACAGGGTTCTATGGCTACACCTTC.

This chain uses TRBV7-6 with TRBJ2-1; 9 bases agree with TRBD1. Germline trimming cut 0 bases from V and 7 bases from J; bases unmatched to any gene: 7. The CDR3 contains 16 residues. Looked up from germline, CDR1 is SGHVS and CDR2 is FNYEAQ. CDR3 region: CASSLASGQGSNEQFF. CDR3 nucleotide sequence: TGTGCCAGCAGCTTAGCGTCCGGACAGGGGTCAAATGAGCAGTTCTTC.

Only one count was recorded for this clone. V is TRBV7-9 and J is TRBJ2-7; D gene uncertain. Trimming left V 1 base short and J 3 bases short, with 13 bases between. In germline, CDR1 is SEHNR, CDR2 FQNEAQ (reference sequence). This CDR3 has 15 amino acids. In DNA, the CDR3 is TGTGCCAGCAGCTTAGGAGGTCAACCGCACTACGAGCAGTACTTC. It encodes CASSLGGQPHYEQYF.

This chain's CDR3 is CASSQALVRDRGTDTQYF. CDR3 DNA sequence: TGCGCCAGCAGCCAGGCCCTCGTCCGGGACAGGGGCACAGATACGCAGTATTTT. This sequence joins TRBV4-1 and TRBJ2-3, with 9 bases fitting TRBD1. The CDR3 contains 18 residues. The trim removed 3 bases at V and 1 base at J, leaving 11 bases unmatched. Germline CDR1 and CDR2: MGHRA and YSYEKL.

This chain joins TRBV29-1 and TRBJ2-1; 7 nucleotides align to TRBD1. Germline loops: CDR1 SQVTM, CDR2 ANQGSEA. Trimming took 7 bases from V and 1 from J; bases not matched to a gene: 7. The CDR3 is 14 residues long. CDR3 nucleotides: TGCAGCGCCCGGACAGGTTGGTCCTACAATGAGCAGTTCTTC. Translating gives CSARTGWSYNEQFF.

The chain is built from TRBV9 and TRBJ2-2; D is unresolved. The CDR3 length is 13 residues. V was pared by 2 bases and J by 4 bases, with 6 bases between. Germline CDR1 SGDLS, CDR2 YYNGEE. Here the CDR3 reads CASSVMVTGELFF. DNA of the CDR3: TGTGCCAGCAGCGTTATGGTCACCGGGGAGCTGTTTTTT.

The chain combines TRBV4-1 with TRBJ2-2, with D possibly matching TRBD1 (5 bases). V was trimmed by 5 bases and J by 5 bases, leaving 12 bases between them. The CDR3 is 14 amino acids. The germline gives CDR1 MGHRA, CDR2 YSYEKL. This CDR3 is CASSSLTVTGELFF. CDR3 nucleotide sequence: TGCGCCAGCAGCTCCCTGACAGTAACCGGGGAGCTGTTTTTT.

This rearrangement joins TRBV30 to TRBJ1-5; 9 bases agree with TRBD1. Germline lookup yields CDR1 GTSNPN and CDR2 SVGIG (reference sequence). The length of the CDR3 is 16 residues. After removal of 2 bases from V and 7 bases from J, the junction contained 12 bases not matched to a gene. The CDR3 protein is CAWSTPGQGQGQPQHF. The CDR3 DNA reads TGTGCCTGGAGTACCCCGGGACAGGGACAAGGACAGCCCCAGCATTTT.

V and J are TRBV5-1 and TRBJ2-2, with D tentatively TRBD1 (6 bases). This CDR3 contains 15 residues. From germline, CDR1 is SGHRS and CDR2 YFSETQ. Between the trimmed V and J ends, which lost 3 bases and 6 bases, there was a span of 15 bases. The CDR3 DNA is TGCGCCAGCAGCTCATACACAGGGTTCCCCGGGGAGCTGTTTTTT. This gives the protein CASSSYTGFPGELFF.

A word on this clone: This specimen includes other DNA sequences encoding the same CDR3. The rearrangement uses TRBV9 and TRBJ2-7, with TRBD2 matching over 9 bases. V gave up 0 bases and J gave up 3 bases; unmatched junction bases: 4. Germline lookup yields CDR1 SGDLS and CDR2 YYNGEE. The CDR3 is 15 amino acids. CDR3 DNA: TGTGCCAGCAGCGTAGGGCTAGCGGGGAACTACGAGCAGTACTTC. Translated: CASSVGLAGNYEQYF.

DNA for the CDR3: TGTGCCAGCAGCTCTTACGGGCCGGGAGAGACCCAGTACTTC. This translates into CASSSYGPGETQYF. The rearrangement uses TRBV7-3 and TRBJ2-5; D is unclear. Germline CDR1 SGHTA, CDR2 FQGTGA. Trimming left V 4 bases short and J 4 bases short, with 13 bases between. This CDR3 is built from 14 residues.

This chain links TRBV28 with TRBJ1-4, with a possible D match to TRBD1 (6 bases). This CDR3 contains 15 residues. Trimming shortened V by 5 bases and J by 0 bases, and 10 bases separated the two germline ends. Germline V gives CDR1 MDHEN, CDR2 SYDVKM. CDR3 coding DNA: TGTGCCAGCAGTCGGACAGCTGCAACTAATGAAAAACTGTTTTTT. Translating gives CASSRTAATNEKLFF.

The V and J genes are TRBV19 and TRBJ2-1, with 9 bases fitting TRBD1. V gave up 2 bases and J gave up 6 bases; unmatched junction bases: 8. Germline CDR1 LNHDA, CDR2 SQIVND (reference sequence). The CDR3 has 16 residues. The CDR3: CASSIWGDRVRNEQFF. The CDR3 region has the DNA TGTGCCAGTAGTATATGGGGGGACAGGGTCCGCAATGAGCAGTTCTTC. The variable domain in full, with the rest retrieved from reference TRBV19 and TRBJ2-1, is DGGITQSPKYLFRKEGQNVTLSCEQNLNHDAMYWYRQDPGQGLRLIYYSQIVNDFQKGDIAEGYSVSREKKESFPLTVTSAQKNPTAFYLCASSIWGDRVRNEQFFGPGTRLTVL.

The chain carries TRBV2 and TRBJ2-5; D gene unclear. The CDR3 loop spans 12 amino acids. The V end lost 1 base, the J end lost 5 bases, and 5 bases lay between the germline ends. CDR1 is SNHLY, CDR2 FYNNEI, per germline. CDR3 loop: CASSEGAETQYF. DNA of the CDR3: TGTGCCAGCAGTGAAGGAGCGGAGACCCAGTACTTC.

The CDR3, as DNA: TGTGCCAGCAGCTTAGGACCGGACAGGGGGTACGCTTTCTTT. Encoded protein: CASSLGPDRGYAFF. The rearrangement links TRBV7-9 to TRBJ1-1; 10 nucleotides agree with TRBD1. Germline CDR1 and CDR2: SEHNR and FQNEAQ (reference sequence). V lost 1 base to trimming and J lost 11 bases; unmatched junction nucleotides: 7. CDR3 length equals 14 residues.